One and the same sample provided the 21 T cell receptor beta chains below, sequenced in a study of T cell clonotyping in hematopoietic cell transplantation. The assay was immunoSEQ multiplex PCR, and TCRdb's table has in-frame clones only and misses some. Here the sample spans over 1,500 clones, about 90% being singletons. Sequenced here: PBMCs, sampled at the time of graft-versus-host disease after allogeneic stem cell transplant. Receptors were obtained from a male patient aged 18-30 years who had an allogeneic stem cell transplant from a related donor, so the T cells may come from the graft donor. Some clones in this sample may be carry-over from other donors' samples.

The J gene is TRBJ1-2, the V gene TRBV4-3; a weak D match, TRBD1 (6 bases). V was clipped by 4 bases and J by 2 bases, with 14 bases between them. The length of the CDR3 is 15 residues. The V gene's germline CDR1 is LGHNA and CDR2 YSLEER. For the CDR3, the DNA is TGCGCCAGCAGCCGACCTGCGGGGGCCAACTATGGCTACACCTTC. This codes for CASSRPAGANYGYTF.

V is TRBV7-2 and J is TRBJ2-4, with TRBD1 as a possible D gene (6 bases). The germline V gene has CDR1 SGHTA and CDR2 FQGNSA. The CDR3 runs to 16 residues. With 6 bases removed from V and 6 bases from J, the gap between germline ends came to 21 bases. CDR3 bases: TGTGCCAGCAGTCCCGGCGGAGGCAGGACAGCAAACATTCAGTACTTC. Residues: CASSPGGGRTANIQYF.

The V gene is TRBV9, the J gene TRBJ2-5; 12 bases line up with TRBD2. The germline gives CDR1 SGDLS, CDR2 YYNGEE. The CDR3 consists of 16 residues. V lost 2 bases and J lost 4; bases outside the gene matches: 6. CDR3 loop: CASSVGTSGLGETQYF. CDR3 DNA: TGTGCCAGCAGCGTGGGGACTAGCGGGCTGGGAGAGACCCAGTACTTC.

The rearrangement joins TRBV5-1 to TRBJ2-7, with TRBD2 matching 7 bases. The V and J ends lost 2 bases and 0 bases, in that order; junction bases with no gene match: 14. CDR1 and CDR2 (germline): SGHRS, YFSETQ. This CDR3 contains 18 residues. The DNA for the CDR3 is TGCGCCAGCAGCTTTTCCGAGGGAGCGGGACGTAGCTCCTACGAGCAGTACGTC. This sequence encodes CASSFSEGAGRSSYEQYV.

The chain uses TRBV25-1 and TRBJ1-2; 9 bases are a match to TRBD1. CDR3 length equals 13 residues. V lost 3 bases to trimming and J lost 8 bases; unmatched junction nucleotides: 4. CDR1 and CDR2 from the germline V gene are MGHDK and SYGVNS. The CDR3 region is CASSEGQGSGYTF. As DNA, the CDR3 is TGTGCCAGCAGTGAGGGACAGGGCAGCGGCTACACCTTC.

This chain links TRBV29-1 with TRBJ2-2; 8 positions match TRBD2. The V segment lost 8 bases and the J segment 5 bases; nucleotides outside the gene matches: 7. Germline V gene sequence: CDR1 SQVTM, CDR2 ANQGSEA. The CDR3 covers 13 residues. The CDR3 reads CSTPGGGTGELFF. DNA for the CDR3: TGCAGCACCCCGGGGGGGGGAACCGGGGAGCTGTTTTTT.

The V call is TRBV4-1, the J call TRBJ1-1; TRBD1 aligns across 7 bases. Germline V gene sequence: CDR1 MGHRA, CDR2 YSYEKL. After removal of 3 bases from V and 1 base from J, the junction contained 5 bases not matched to a gene. The CDR3 sequence is 15 residues long. The CDR3 loop reads CASSHSQGRNTEAFF. CDR3 in DNA: TGCGCCAGCAGCCACTCACAGGGGAGGAACACTGAAGCTTTCTTT.

This clone was detected once. The chain links TRBV6-5 to TRBJ1-5, with D maybe TRBD1 (5 bases). CDR3 length: 13 residues. Germline assignment: CDR1 MNHEY and CDR2 SVGAGI. The V end lost 7 bases, the J end lost 3 bases, and 10 bases lay between the germline ends. CDR3 nucleotides: TGTGCCAGCACCTCAGGGACCAATCAGCCCCAGCATTTT. This gives the protein CASTSGTNQPQHF.

This clone was recorded only once. The CDR3 DNA is TGTGCCAGCAGCCAGGGAGGGTATAGCAATCAGCCCCAGCATTTT. Encoded protein: CASSQGGYSNQPQHF. The gene calls are TRBV27 and TRBJ1-5, with D maybe TRBD1 (5 bases). Germline loops: CDR1 MNHEY, CDR2 SMNVEV (reference sequence). CDR3 length: 15 amino acids. The V and J ends lost 6 bases and 0 bases respectively, with 12 bases between them.

V and J are TRBV11-2 and TRBJ2-7; no clear D. CDR1 is SGHAT, CDR2 FQNNGV, per germline. Deletions cut 1 base from V and 0 bases from J, with 4 bases between. This CDR3 has 13 amino acids. The CDR3 loop reads CASSLGSSYEQYV. The CDR3 nucleotides are TGTGCCAGCAGCTTAGGATCCTCCTACGAGCAGTACGTC.

This clone was recorded only once. V usage is TRBV5-4 and J usage is TRBJ1-4, with D perhaps TRBD1 (5 bases). Germline V gene sequence: CDR1 SGHNT, CDR2 YYREEE (reference sequence). Trimming removed 4 bases from V and 3 bases from J, with 13 bases in between. The CDR3 contains 15 residues. The CDR3 DNA is TGTGCCAGCAGCGCTTATGGGGGGTCTAATGAAAAACTGTTTTTT. This gives the protein CASSAYGGSNEKLFF.

This clone was detected once. The chain employs TRBV7-9 and TRBJ1-5; 12 bases align to TRBD1. The ends lost 11 bases at V and 2 bases at J; junction bases unmatched: 10. CDR1 and CDR2 from the germline V gene are SEHNR and FQNEAQ (reference sequence). CDR3 length: 16 amino acids. CDR3 in amino acids: CAVAGTGGGGNQPQHF. The CDR3 nucleotides read TGTGCCGTGGCCGGGACAGGGGGCGGAGGCAATCAGCCCCAGCATTTT.

V is TRBV5-1 and J is TRBJ1-1; no reliable D call. V lost 7 bases and J lost 3, with 13 bases in between. Germline V lookup: CDR1 SGHRS, CDR2 YFSETQ. CDR3 size: 13 residues. The CDR3 is CASSSGRYTEAFF. The CDR3 coding sequence is TGCGCCAGCTCCTCCGGCAGATACACTGAAGCTTTCTTT.

This chain links TRBV6-1 with TRBJ2-7; possible D gene TRBD2, 6 bases. With 10 bases removed from V and 4 bases from J, the gap between germline ends came to 17 bases. Germline V CDR1 and CDR2: MNHNS, SASEGT. This CDR3 is 13 amino acids long. The CDR3 DNA follows: TGTGCCACTTGGGTAGCGGAGATGTACGAGCAGTACGTC. This encodes CATWVAEMYEQYV.

Only one count was recorded for this clone. This chain joins TRBV6-6 and TRBJ1-2, with 7 bases lining up with TRBD1. The CDR3 sequence is 15 residues long. V lost 6 bases and J lost 0; bases outside the gene matches: 7. Per the germline V gene, CDR1 is MNHNY and CDR2 is SVGAGI (reference sequence). CDR3 sequence (DNA): TGTGCCAGCAGGCCCGGGGACAGCCCTAACTATGGCTACACCTTC. Encoded protein: CASRPGDSPNYGYTF.

The chain employs TRBV19 and TRBJ2-5, with D maybe TRBD2 (5 bases). The CDR3 is made up of 14 amino acids. Trimming removed 3 bases from V and 0 bases from J, with 8 bases in between. The V gene's germline CDR1 is LNHDA and CDR2 SQIVND (reference sequence). CDR3 in DNA: TGTGCCAGTAGTATTGGGGAGCACCAAGAGACCCAGTACTTC. Protein product: CASSIGEHQETQYF.

The chain joins TRBV5-1 to TRBJ2-1; no firm D call. The CDR3 spans 11 residues. Germline CDR1 SGHRS, CDR2 YFSETQ. The V and J ends lost 3 bases and 10 bases respectively, with 8 bases between them. The CDR3 sequence: CASSSTLEQFF. As DNA, the CDR3 is TGCGCCAGCAGCTCCACTTTGGAGCAGTTCTTC.

V is TRBV2 and J is TRBJ2-5; no definite D call. This CDR3 comprises 12 residues. Per the germline V gene, CDR1 is SNHLY and CDR2 is FYNNEI. The V end was cut by 7 bases, the J end by 5 bases, with 11 bases between. The CDR3 region is CASNQVGETQYF. The CDR3 DNA reads as TGTGCCAGCAACCAAGTGGGGGAGACCCAGTACTTC.

This chain uses TRBV6-5 with TRBJ1-2; maybe TRBD1 (5 bases). Trimming stripped 2 bases from V and 7 bases from J, with 11 bases between. Germline V gives CDR1 MNHEY, CDR2 SVGAGI. The CDR3 is made up of 13 amino acids. CDR3 sequence (DNA): TGTGCCAGCAGTTACAGGGACGGGGGTGGCTACACCTTC. This encodes CASSYRDGGGYTF.

The chain carries TRBV7-2 and TRBJ2-7, with D perhaps TRBD2 (6 bases). CDR1 SGHTA and CDR2 FQGNSA come from the germline V gene. Trimming cost V 0 bases and J 4 bases, with 13 bases left between them. The CDR3 is 15 residues long. This CDR3 reads CASSLARGLAYEQYF. The CDR3 DNA follows: TGTGCCAGCAGCTTAGCCCGGGGGTTAGCTTACGAGCAGTACTTC.

The rearrangement uses TRBV11-3 and TRBJ2-7; D is possibly TRBD1 or TRBD2 (5 bases each). Germline V gives CDR1 SGHNT, CDR2 YENEEA. The CDR3 has 13 residues. V lost 8 bases and J 2 bases, leaving 13 bases between the germline ends. This chain's CDR3 is CASSRGPAYEQYV. The CDR3 DNA sequence: TGTGCCAGCTCTAGGGGACCCGCCTACGAGCAGTACGTC.